These T cell receptor beta chains were read from a single sample in a study of T cell changes during pregnancy in multiple sclerosis. The assay was immunoSEQ multiplex PCR, and TCRdb's table has in-frame clones only and misses some. The repertoire holds some 17,000 clones, with approximately 91% as singletons. Sequencing was performed on CD8+ T cells from peripheral blood mononuclear cells, taken after pregnancy. The source of these receptors is a female donor in good health, enrolled as a control in a pregnancy study. CDR3s include the opening cysteine and the closing phenylalanine or tryptophan. Fields, in order: J gene, V gene, CDR3 protein.

J gene: TRBJ2-1
V gene: TRBV7-6
CDR3 protein: CASSLSGGNEQFF

J gene: TRBJ2-1
V gene: TRBV7-3
CDR3 protein: CASSVPGLDSNEQFF

J gene: TRBJ2-2
V gene: TRBV30
CDR3 protein: CAWSVGGAAGELFF

J gene: TRBJ2-7
V gene: TRBV19
CDR3 protein: CASSYRGTSGSHQDEQYF

J gene: TRBJ2-7
V gene: TRBV10-3
CDR3 protein: CAISGDSYEQYF

J gene: TRBJ1-5
V gene: TRBV7-9
CDR3 protein: CASSLGAGLNQPQHF

J gene: TRBJ1-1
V gene: TRBV15
CDR3 protein: CATSLDGHEAFF

J gene: TRBJ2-1
V gene: TRBV2
CDR3 protein: CASSESGGEQFF

J gene: TRBJ1-1
V gene: TRBV6-1
CDR3 protein: CASSGAETAEAFF

J gene: TRBJ2-7
V gene: TRBV11-3
CDR3 protein: CASSPQGQGYSYEQYF

J gene: TRBJ1-1
V gene: TRBV27
CDR3 protein: CASSLRRDSQAEAFF

J gene: TRBJ2-7
V gene: TRBV9
CDR3 protein: CASSVSGGALNEQYF

J gene: TRBJ2-2
V gene: TRBV30
CDR3 protein: CAWSTKLEDTGELFF

J gene: TRBJ2-1
V gene: TRBV2
CDR3 protein: CASRDYSGRWVDEQFF

J gene: TRBJ2-7
V gene: TRBV5-1
CDR3 protein: CASSFSGGYEQYF

J gene: TRBJ1-1
V gene: TRBV7-6
CDR3 protein: CASHKSTGGEAFF

J gene: TRBJ1-6
V gene: TRBV15
CDR3 protein: CATSRDRQLNSPLHF

J gene: TRBJ2-3
V gene: TRBV6-5
CDR3 protein: CASSSQWGGMDTQYF

J gene: TRBJ1-1
V gene: TRBV19
CDR3 protein: CASSIGQNTEAFF

J gene: TRBJ1-1
V gene: TRBV5-8
CDR3 protein: CASSLTGTEAFF

J gene: TRBJ2-5
V gene: TRBV28
CDR3 protein: CASSLRAGTSGRGQETQYF

J gene: TRBJ1-5
V gene: TRBV7-8
CDR3 protein: CASSLDSSPQHF

J gene: TRBJ2-2
V gene: TRBV5-4
CDR3 protein: CASSLAGGLPTGELFF

J gene: TRBJ1-2
V gene: TRBV2
CDR3 protein: CASPTYRPSYGYTF

J gene: TRBJ1-1
V gene: TRBV4-1
CDR3 protein: CASSQDPNRGWTEAFF

J gene: -
V gene: TRBV29-1
CDR3 protein: CSSEGRETYEQYF

J gene: TRBJ1-1
V gene: TRBV11-2
CDR3 protein: CASSAYLQGPNTEAFF

J gene: TRBJ1-5
V gene: TRBV29-1
CDR3 protein: CSVGDPGQGNQPQHF

J gene: TRBJ2-2
V gene: TRBV5-1
CDR3 protein: CASSLVQGLAGELFF

J gene: TRBJ1-5
V gene: TRBV19
CDR3 protein: CASTTTGLVQPQHF

J gene: TRBJ2-5
V gene: TRBV7-8
CDR3 protein: CASSFGLAGVETQYF

J gene: TRBJ2-7
V gene: TRBV7-6
CDR3 protein: CASSLSGSSYEQYF

J gene: TRBJ2-3
V gene: TRBV7-9
CDR3 protein: CASSPGYMADTQYF

J gene: TRBJ2-1
V gene: TRBV27
CDR3 protein: CASRPSGSYNEQFF

J gene: TRBJ2-1
V gene: TRBV4-2
CDR3 protein: CASSHPLAGGNEQFF

J gene: TRBJ2-3
V gene: TRBV12-2
CDR3 protein: CASRLYAGGLCLSTDTQYF

J gene: TRBJ1-1
V gene: TRBV19
CDR3 protein: CASTWDSRNTEAFF

J gene: TRBJ1-4
V gene: TRBV6-4
CDR3 protein: CASSEGQGNEKLFF

J gene: TRBJ2-7
V gene: TRBV29-1
CDR3 protein: CSVGSDSEQYF

J gene: TRBJ1-5
V gene: TRBV11-2
CDR3 protein: CASSLSGDGQPQHF

J gene: TRBJ2-1
V gene: TRBV5-1
CDR3 protein: CASSTPYNEQFF

J gene: TRBJ2-2
V gene: TRBV7-9
CDR3 protein: CAGWEAGELFF

J gene: TRBJ2-3
V gene: TRBV4-2
CDR3 protein: CASSGTSGGGPDTQYF

J gene: TRBJ1-4
V gene: TRBV10-1
CDR3 protein: CASSTFGQVGEKLFF

J gene: TRBJ1-2
V gene: TRBV28
CDR3 protein: CASSDPGQGASGYTF

J gene: TRBJ2-7
V gene: TRBV6-1
CDR3 protein: CASRDPPTGPEQYF

J gene: TRBJ2-7
V gene: TRBV15
CDR3 protein: CATSRSGRIGEQYF

J gene: TRBJ2-1
V gene: TRBV19
CDR3 protein: CASSMDKEAYNEQFF

J gene: TRBJ1-5
V gene: TRBV5-6
CDR3 protein: CASSFQGFSNQPQHF

J gene: TRBJ2-2
V gene: TRBV5-8
CDR3 protein: CASGYYDTGELFF

J gene: -
V gene: TRBV10-1
CDR3 protein: CASSGLAGPNEQFF

J gene: TRBJ2-1
V gene: TRBV15
CDR3 protein: CATSRDRSGVLNEQFF

J gene: TRBJ2-3
V gene: TRBV7-9
CDR3 protein: CASSPVGTTSTDTQYF

J gene: TRBJ2-1
V gene: TRBV4-1
CDR3 protein: CASSRVLGLVREQFF

J gene: TRBJ2-1
V gene: TRBV27
CDR3 protein: CASLGQGRMVNEQFF